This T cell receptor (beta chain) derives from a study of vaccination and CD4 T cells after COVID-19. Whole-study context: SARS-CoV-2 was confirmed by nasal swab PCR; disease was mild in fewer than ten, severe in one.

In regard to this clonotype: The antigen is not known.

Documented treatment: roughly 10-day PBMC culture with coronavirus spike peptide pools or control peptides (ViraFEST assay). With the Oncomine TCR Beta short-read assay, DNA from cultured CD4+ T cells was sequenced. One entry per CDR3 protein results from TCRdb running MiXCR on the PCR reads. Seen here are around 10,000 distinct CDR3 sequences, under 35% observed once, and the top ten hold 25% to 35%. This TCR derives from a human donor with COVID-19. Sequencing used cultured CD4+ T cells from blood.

The CDR3 DNA reads as TGTGCCAGCAGCCGAACCTTGGACAGGTCCATGACCCAGTACTTC. This encodes CASSRTLDRSMTQYF. The genes are TRBV7-2 and TRBJ2-5; 7 bases align to TRBD1. The CDR3 extends over 15 amino acids. Germline V gene lookup returns CDR1 SGHTA and CDR2 FQGNSA. The V segment lost 5 bases and the J segment 7 bases; nucleotides outside the gene matches: 13.